Listed below are T cell receptor beta chains from one sample, sequenced in a study of vaccination and CD4 T cells after COVID-19. TCRdb redid the calling of the PCR reads with MiXCR, one entry per CDR3 protein. The sample consists of 9,500 to 10,000 distinct CDR3 sequences, about two fifths of them appearing once. Their target antigens are unknown. Sequencing was done on a sample of CD4+ T cells from blood, cultured in vitro. The receptors were sampled from a human donor who had recovered from COVID-19. Each CDR3 is given with its conserved first and last residue. The order of the fields is V gene, J gene, D gene, clone size, CDR3 DNA, CDR3 protein. A D gene is named only where the DNA matches it firmly. Part of the rows lack a size; the others show once, few, many or a class for expanded clones.

TRBV20-1,TRBJ2-1,.,.,TGCAGTGCTAGAATGGCCCGTAATGAGCAGTTCTTC,CSARMARNEQFF
TRBV6-1,TRBJ1-1,.,.,TGTGCCAGCATTTGGGCAGGGATCGTGAACACTGAAGCTTTCTTT,CASIWAGIVNTEAFF
TRBV7-9,TRBJ1-3,TRBD1,.,TGTGCCAGCAGCGGAGGACAGGGGGATAGAAACACCATATATTTT,CASSGGQGDRNTIYF
TRBV5-1,TRBJ2-3,.,few,TGCTCGACTAAAGGGGACCCAGGCACAGATACGCAGTATTTT,CSTKGDPGTDTQYF
TRBV20-1,TRBJ1-2,.,few,TGCAGTGCTAGAGTTGAGGGTCTGGATGGCTACACCTTC,CSARVEGLDGYTF
TRBV10-3,TRBJ1-1,.,.,TGTGCCATCAGTGAGTCAACAGCCCGACGGACTGAAGCTTTCTTT,CAISESTARRTEAFF
TRBV6-2/TRBV6-3,TRBJ2-7,TRBD1,.,TGTGCCAGCCGGGGGACAGGGTACGAGCAGTACTTC,CASRGTGYEQYF
TRBV12-3/TRBV12-4,TRBJ2-2,.,few,TGTGCCAGCAGTTTATCCGCTTTCACCGGGGAGCTGTTTTTT,CASSLSAFTGELFF
TRBV6-1,TRBJ1-3,.,.,TGTGCCAGCAGTCGAGACTCTGGAAACACCATATATTTT,CASSRDSGNTIYF
TRBV7-2,TRBJ1-3,.,.,TGTGCCAGCAGCTTAGCGGTTTCTGGAAACACCATATATTTT,CASSLAVSGNTIYF
TRBV7-9,TRBJ1-3,.,few,TGTGCCAGCAGCTTAGCGTGGGGGGGTACTGGAAACACCATATATTTT,CASSLAWGGTGNTIYF
TRBV27,TRBJ2-3,TRBD1,few,TGTGCCAGCAGGGGGACAGGGGGCCGCTACACAGATACGCAGTATTTT,CASRGTGGRYTDTQYF
TRBV20-1,TRBJ1-2,.,few,TGCAGTGCTAGAGCGCGCACGGACTATGGCTACACCTTC,CSARARTDYGYTF
TRBV5-1,TRBJ1-1,.,.,TGCGCCAGCAGCTTTGAGGGGATCATGAACACTGAAGCTTTCTTT,CASSFEGIMNTEAFF
TRBV7-8,TRBJ2-3,.,.,TGTGCCAGCAGCCTTTTAGGGGGCGGGGTGAGGTATGAAACGCAGTATTTT,CASSLLGGGVRYETQYF
TRBV10-2,TRBJ2-2,.,.,TGCGCCACCCTAACGGGAGAATCGAACACCGGGGAGCTGTTTTTT,CATLTGESNTGELFF
TRBV9,TRBJ1-2,.,.,TGTGCCAGCAGCACTCAAATAAACTATGGCTACACCTTC,CASSTQINYGYTF
TRBV5-1,TRBJ2-2,.,few,TGCGCCAGCAGCTTGGAGGCCACCGGGGAGCTGTTTTTT,CASSLEATGELFF
TRBV7-8,TRBJ2-7,.,few,TGTGCCAGCAGCCCGAGTCACAGCTCCTACGAGCAGTACTTC,CASSPSHSSYEQYF
TRBV4-1,TRBJ2-1,TRBD2,.,TGCGCCAGCAGCCGGAATCTAGCGGTGACCCTCAATGAGCAGTTCTTC,CASSRNLAVTLNEQFF
TRBV20-1,TRBJ2-1,.,.,TGCAGTGCTAGGCTAGCCCGTAGGCCCCACGATGAGCAGTTCTTC,CSARLARRPHDEQFF